The 28 T cell receptor beta chains listed next were all sequenced from one sample in a study of blood T cell repertoires in COVID-19. Some clones are missing from TCRdb's copy, which holds only in-frame ones; the method was immunoSEQ multiplex PCR. The profile covers under 200,000 clones, with 88% appearing a single time and approximately 1.5% taken by the ten largest. The sequencing input was peripheral blood. These receptors were collected from a man between 18 and 29 years old with active or convalescent COVID-19.

This clone is a singleton in its sample. The rearrangement joins TRBV5-1 to TRBJ2-1; TRBD2 matches at 13 bases. Germline assignment: CDR1 SGHRS and CDR2 YFSETQ. Trimming removed 3 bases from V and 7 bases from J; junction bases left unmatched: 10. The CDR3 sequence is 17 residues long. As DNA, the CDR3 is TGCGCCAGCAGCTCGGATAAGACTAGCGGGAGGACTAATGAGCAGTTCTTC. Its translation is CASSSDKTSGRTNEQFF.

The rearrangement uses TRBV11-2 and TRBJ1-6, with 9 nucleotides matching TRBD1. CDR1 is SGHAT and CDR2 is FQNNGV in the germline V gene. The CDR3 sequence is 17 residues long. J lost 7 bases, V lost 5 bases, and 12 bases had no gene match. The CDR3 DNA reads TGTGCCAGCAGCCGACTCGTCGGACAGGGGATAAATTCACCCCTCCACTTT. This translates into CASSRLVGQGINSPLHF.

The chain is built from TRBV19 and TRBJ1-1, with D unresolved. CDR3 length equals 15 residues. V lost 3 bases to trimming and J lost 0 bases, with 11 bases between them. Germline V lookup: CDR1 LNHDA, CDR2 SQIVND (reference sequence). The CDR3 DNA follows: TGTGCCAGTAGTATGGACTCGGACCTGAACACTGAAGCTTTCTTT. Translation: CASSMDSDLNTEAFF.

In its sample, this clone was seen once. The chain links TRBV7-9 to TRBJ2-1; TRBD1 agrees at 8 bases. Trimming took 5 bases from V and 3 from J; bases not matched to a gene: 15. This CDR3 is built from 18 residues. CDR1 and CDR2 from the germline V gene are SEHNR and FQNEAQ (reference sequence). The CDR3, as DNA: TGTGCCAGCAGCCTATTTAACACAGGGGGGCCTCGCTACAATGAGCAGTTCTTC. This sequence encodes CASSLFNTGGPRYNEQFF.

The chain carries TRBV29-1 and TRBJ1-1; D unresolved. Germline assignment: CDR1 SQVTM and CDR2 ANQGSEA. There are 13 residues in the CDR3. The V and J ends lost 4 bases and 4 bases respectively, with 13 bases between them. The CDR3, as DNA: TGCAGCGTTGGCTGGACTCCCGGCACTGAAGCTTTCTTT. It is translated as CSVGWTPGTEAFF.

The V gene is TRBV19, the J gene TRBJ1-5; 9 bases match TRBD1. J was trimmed by 7 bases and V by 7 bases; bases with no gene match: 11. The CDR3 has 15 residues. CDR1 is LNHDA, CDR2 SQIVND, per germline (reference sequence). The CDR3 here is CASTGTGGSGQPQHF. CDR3 DNA sequence: TGTGCCAGTACCGGCACAGGGGGCTCTGGACAGCCCCAGCATTTT.

V gene TRBV24-1 combines with J gene TRBJ2-5; 7 bases agree with TRBD2. V lost 3 bases, J lost 5 bases, and 11 bases stayed unmatched. CDR3 size: 16 residues. Per the germline V gene, CDR1 is KGHDR and CDR2 is SFDVKD. The CDR3 DNA sequence: TGTGCCACCAGTGATGCGGGGGACGTTGCCATTGAGACCCAGTACTTC. It specifies CATSDAGDVAIETQYF.

CDR3 sequence reads: CATSPTGRALQGLQYF. CDR3 nucleotides: TGTGCCACCAGCCCCACCGGACGGGCACTGCAGGGGTTGCAGTACTTC. The chain has TRBV15 and TRBJ2-7; possibly TRBD1 for D (6 bases). V shed 5 bases and J shed 9 bases, with 26 bases lying between them. Germline CDR1 is LNHNV and CDR2 is YYDKDF (reference sequence). The CDR3 is 16 residues long.

The rearrangement joins TRBV30 to TRBJ2-7, with D tentatively TRBD1 (6 bases). The CDR3 contains 14 residues. V was cut by 5 bases and J by 2 bases, with 16 bases left in between. Germline lookup yields CDR1 GTSNPN and CDR2 SVGIG (reference sequence). In DNA form, the CDR3 reads TGTGCCTGGGGGGTCGGGACACAGACCTACGAGCAGTACTTC. Its protein product is CAWGVGTQTYEQYF.

The chain recombines TRBV7-6 with TRBJ1-6; D is unresolved. CDR1 is SGHVS, CDR2 FNYEAQ, per germline. The length of the CDR3 is 13 residues. V dropped 5 bases and J dropped 14 bases, with 16 bases sitting between them. The CDR3 sequence is CASSTEPNSTLHF. CDR3 sequence (DNA): TGTGCCAGCAGCACAGAACCTAATTCGACCCTCCACTTT.

The V and J genes are TRBV30 and TRBJ2-7; perhaps TRBD2 as D (7 bases). Germline assignment: CDR1 GTSNPN and CDR2 SVGIG (reference sequence). The CDR3 length is 14 residues. Between the trimmed V and J ends, which lost 4 bases and 3 bases, there was a span of 16 bases. The CDR3 region is CAWTIGGGVYEQYF. In DNA form, the CDR3 reads TGTGCCTGGACCATAGGAGGGGGGGTCTACGAGCAGTACTTC. Full variable domain (missing parts from reference TRBV30 and TRBJ2-7): SQTIHQWPATLVQPVGSPLSLECTVEGTSNPNLYWYRQAAGRGLQLLFYSVGIGQISSEVPQNLSASRPQDRQFILSSKKLLLSDSGFYLCAWTIGGGVYEQYFGPGTRLTVT.

The gene calls are TRBV13 and TRBJ2-1; a weak D match, TRBD2 (5 bases). Between the trimmed V and J ends, which lost 2 bases and 0 bases, there was a span of 11 bases. The CDR3 runs 16 residues. From germline, CDR1 is PRHDT and CDR2 FYEKMQ (reference sequence). The CDR3 is CASSLSGRSSYNEQFF. The DNA of the CDR3 is TGTGCCAGCAGCTTAAGCGGAAGGAGCTCCTACAATGAGCAGTTCTTC. The variable domain in full, with the rest retrieved from reference TRBV13 and TRBJ2-1, is AAGVIQSPRHLIKEKRETATLKCYPIPRHDTVYWYQQGPGQDPQFLISFYEKMQSDKGSIPDRFSAQQFSDYHSELNMSSLELGDSALYFCASSLSGRSSYNEQFFGPGTRLTVL.

This clone occurred a few times. The J gene is TRBJ2-7, the V gene TRBV4-2; 7 bases are a match to TRBD2. In germline, CDR1 is LGHNA, CDR2 YNFKEQ. The V and J ends lost 4 bases and 10 bases, in that order; junction bases with no gene match: 13. This CDR3 is built from 14 residues. The CDR3 here is CASSPSGLVKVQYF. The CDR3 DNA reads as TGTGCCAGCAGCCCATCCGGACTAGTAAAGGTTCAGTACTTC.

Turning to this clone: Other DNA sequences from this sample encode an identical CDR3 as well. The CDR3 DNA reads TGCGCCAGCAGCTTGGACAGAGACTCACCCCTCCACTTT. Protein: CASSLDRDSPLHF. The chain is built from TRBV5-1 and TRBJ1-6; D unresolved. V was trimmed by 0 bases and J by 10 bases, leaving 8 bases between them. The CDR3 loop spans 13 amino acids. The germline V gene has CDR1 SGHRS and CDR2 YFSETQ.

The chain has TRBV6-2 or TRBV6-3 and TRBJ1-4; 10 nucleotides agree with TRBD1. V dropped 5 bases and J dropped 7; count of bases not matched to a gene: 16. The germline CDR1 and CDR2 sequences are MNHEY and SVGEGT. The CDR3 runs to 18 residues. The CDR3 reads CASSAGTGAEQTFEKLFF. Here the CDR3 DNA reads TGTGCCAGCAGTGCCGGGACAGGGGCCGAGCAGACTTTTGAAAAACTGTTTTTT.

The chain recombines TRBV5-4 with TRBJ2-7, with a possible D match to TRBD2 (7 bases). The V end lost 0 bases, the J end lost 0 bases, and 22 bases lay between the germline ends. CDR3 size: 19 residues. Per the germline V gene, CDR1 is SGHNT and CDR2 is YYREEE (reference sequence). CDR3 in DNA: TGTGCCAGCAGCTTGGGTGGCGGGGGCCAGAAAAGGAGCTCCTACGAGCAGTACTTC. As protein: CASSLGGGGQKRSSYEQYF.

This chain connects TRBV6-5 to TRBJ1-2; D possibly corresponds to TRBD1 (6 bases). Germline V gives CDR1 MNHEY, CDR2 SVGAGI. V was pared by 8 bases and J by 8 bases, with 15 bases between. The CDR3 length is 12 residues. In DNA form, the CDR3 reads TGTGCCAGCGCGGCGGGGGGGCTGGGCTACACCTTC. Translated: CASAAGGLGYTF.

The V call is TRBV5-1, the J call TRBJ2-2; TRBD2 matches at 12 bases. This CDR3 is built from 17 residues. V was clipped by 0 bases and J by 7 bases; unmatched bases: 7. Looked up from germline, CDR1 is SGHRS and CDR2 is YFSETQ. CDR3 residues: CASSLVASGRAGGELFF. The CDR3, as DNA: TGCGCCAGCAGCTTGGTAGCTAGCGGGAGGGCCGGCGGGGAGCTGTTTTTT. The full variable domain, with the rest looked up from reference TRBV5-1 and TRBJ2-2, is KAGVTQTPRYLIKTRGQQVTLSCSPISGHRSVSWYQQTPGQGLQFLFEYFSETQRNKGNFPGRFSGRQFSNSRSEMNVSTLELGDSALYLCASSLVASGRAGGELFFGEGSRLTVL.

The genes are TRBV9 and TRBJ1-3, with D possibly TRBD1 on 6 matching bases. Germline V CDR1 and CDR2: SGDLS, YYNGEE. This CDR3 has 14 residues. Trimming removed 6 bases at V and 2 bases at J, with 12 bases between. DNA for the CDR3: TGTGCCAGCACCAAACAGGGCGCTGGAAACACCATATATTTT. Protein: CASTKQGAGNTIYF.

The chain links TRBV30 to TRBJ1-1; TRBD1 is a possible D gene (6 bases). CDR1 and CDR2 (germline): GTSNPN, SVGIG (reference sequence). The V gene lost 4 bases and the J gene lost 6 bases, with 15 bases spanning the gap. This CDR3 is built from 13 residues. The CDR3 bases are TGTGCCTGGACCCAGGGGTCCGGGGCTGAAGCTTTCTTT. Translating gives CAWTQGSGAEAFF. Combining the CDR3 with reference TRBV30 and TRBJ1-1 gives the whole variable domain SQTIHQWPATLVQPVGSPLSLECTVEGTSNPNLYWYRQAAGRGLQLLFYSVGIGQISSEVPQNLSASRPQDRQFILSSKKLLLSDSGFYLCAWTQGSGAEAFFGQGTRLTVV.

This chain links TRBV15 with TRBJ2-1; 8 nucleotides line up with TRBD1. CDR3 length: 15 residues. Trimming removed 8 bases from V and 8 bases from J; junction bases left unmatched: 14. Germline assignment: CDR1 LNHNV and CDR2 YYDKDF (reference sequence). The CDR3 DNA reads TGTGCCACCTCAAAAACTAGACAGGGGAGCGATGAGCAGTTCTTC. It yields the protein CATSKTRQGSDEQFF.

This chain connects TRBV3-1 (or the pseudogene TRBV3-2) to TRBJ1-1, with TRBD1 matching 7 bases. The CDR3 sequence is 18 residues long. Germline trimming cut 0 bases from V and 5 bases from J; bases unmatched to any gene: 15. Germline V gene sequence: CDR1 LGHDT, CDR2 YNNKEL (reference sequence). Here the CDR3 DNA reads TGTGCCAGCAGCCAAGAATTTCAGGTGAACAGGGGTGGGACTGAAGCTTTCTTT. Its translation: CASSQEFQVNRGGTEAFF.

A single count supports this clone. The chain uses TRBV30 and TRBJ1-1, with D tentatively TRBD1 (6 bases). The ends were cut back, 5 bases at V and 5 bases at J, with 12 bases in the middle. This CDR3 region has 12 residues. Germline CDR1 GTSNPN, CDR2 SVGIG (reference sequence). CDR3 sequence reads: CAWRPGVTEAFF. CDR3 nucleotide sequence: TGTGCCTGGCGTCCAGGGGTTACTGAAGCTTTCTTT.

The gene calls are TRBV19 and TRBJ2-1, with 9 bases fitting TRBD2. After removal of 1 base from V and 9 bases from J, the junction contained 10 bases not matched to a gene. The germline V gene encodes CDR1 LNHDA and CDR2 SQIVND (reference sequence). The CDR3 is made up of 16 amino acids. The CDR3 region has the DNA TGTGCCAGTAGTATAGTCCCATTAGCGGGAGTTGGTGAGCAGTTCTTC. It codes for CASSIVPLAGVGEQFF.

This clone appeared once. V and J are TRBV5-1 and TRBJ2-2; 7 bases line up with TRBD1. After removal of 4 bases from V and 1 base from J, the junction contained 4 bases not matched to a gene. Germline V gene sequence: CDR1 SGHRS, CDR2 YFSETQ. This CDR3 is 15 amino acids long. CDR3 protein: CASSKGQRNTGELFF. CDR3 sequence (DNA): TGCGCCAGCAGCAAGGGACAGCGGAACACCGGGGAGCTGTTTTTT.

The V gene is TRBV7-3, the J gene TRBJ2-2; D possibly corresponds to TRBD1 (6 bases). The CDR3 has 13 amino acids. CDR1 and CDR2 (germline): SGHTA, FQGTGA. V shed 5 bases and J shed 6 bases, with 10 bases lying between them. The CDR3 protein is CASSETGSGELFF. The CDR3 bases are TGTGCCAGCAGCGAAACAGGGTCCGGGGAGCTGTTTTTT.

V usage is TRBV19 and J usage is TRBJ1-1; D is uncertain. The CDR3 contains 14 residues. V gave up 5 bases and J gave up 4 bases, with 14 bases separating them. Germline CDR1 is LNHDA and CDR2 is SQIVND (reference sequence). In nucleotides, the CDR3 is TGTGCCAGTAGTCTCAGGTCCTTTGGCACTGAAGCTTTCTTT. It codes for CASSLRSFGTEAFF. Based on the CDR3 plus reference TRBV19 and TRBJ1-1, the full variable domain is DGGITQSPKYLFRKEGQNVTLSCEQNLNHDAMYWYRQDPGQGLRLIYYSQIVNDFQKGDIAEGYSVSREKKESFPLTVTSAQKNPTAFYLCASSLRSFGTEAFFGQGTRLTVV.

This clone was picked up one time. This sequence joins TRBV15 and TRBJ1-1; 7 bases fit TRBD1. CDR3 length equals 15 residues. Germline V lookup: CDR1 LNHNV, CDR2 YYDKDF (reference sequence). Germline trimming cut 2 bases from V and 6 bases from J; bases unmatched to any gene: 9. CDR3 in DNA: TGTGCCACCAGCAGAATTGACAGGGATGAGCCTGAAGCTTTCTTT. Its protein is CATSRIDRDEPEAFF.